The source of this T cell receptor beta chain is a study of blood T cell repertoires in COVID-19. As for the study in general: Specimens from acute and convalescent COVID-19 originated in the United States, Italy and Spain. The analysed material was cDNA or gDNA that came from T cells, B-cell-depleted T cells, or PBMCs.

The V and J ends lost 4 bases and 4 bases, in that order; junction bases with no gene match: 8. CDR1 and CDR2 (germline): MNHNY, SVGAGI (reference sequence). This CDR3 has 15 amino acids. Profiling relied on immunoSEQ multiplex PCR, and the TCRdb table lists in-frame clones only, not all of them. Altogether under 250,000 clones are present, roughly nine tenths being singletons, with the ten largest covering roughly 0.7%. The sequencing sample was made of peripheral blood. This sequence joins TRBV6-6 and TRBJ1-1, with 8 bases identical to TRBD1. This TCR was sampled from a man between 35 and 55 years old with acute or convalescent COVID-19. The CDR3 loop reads CASSSGQGLSTEAFF. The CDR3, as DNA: TGTGCCAGCAGTTCCGGACAGGGATTAAGCACTGAAGCTTTCTTT.